A selection of T cell receptor beta chains follows, all from one sample in a study of identical twins. Each CDR3 protein is one row after TCRdb ran MiXCR on the 5' RACE reads. The table lists fewer than 250,000 distinct CDR3 sequences, 6.5% to 9% of them singletons. The sample was also reused in another study, on yellow fever vaccine responses in identical twins.

Sample: CD8+ T cells sorted from blood. Every receptor here comes from a woman younger than 30 in good health. Both conserved end residues are part of each CDR3. The order of the fields is J gene, clone size, V gene, D gene, CDR3 protein, CDR3 DNA. The D gene is left open where the match is weak. Clone size is stated in some rows and not others, as once, few, many or a class when expanded.

j_gene: TRBJ2-1
abundance: NA
v_gene: TRBV19
d_gene: TRBD2
CDR3aa: CASRAPGLEVDEQFF
CDR3nt: TGTGCCAGTAGGGCACCGGGACTAGAGGTCGATGAGCAGTTCTTC

j_gene: TRBJ2-6
abundance: NA
v_gene: TRBV6-2/TRBV6-3
d_gene: TRBD1
CDR3aa: CASSLIVRGQGHSGANVLTF
CDR3nt: TGTGCCAGCAGTTTAATCGTCCGGGGACAGGGGCACTCTGGGGCCAACGTCCTGACTTTC

j_gene: TRBJ2-2
abundance: many
v_gene: TRBV6-5
d_gene: NA
CDR3aa: CASSYSRNTGELFF
CDR3nt: TGTGCCAGCAGTTACTCGAGGAACACCGGGGAGCTGTTTTTT

j_gene: TRBJ2-1
abundance: many
v_gene: TRBV12-3/TRBV12-4
d_gene: NA
CDR3aa: CASSTPGTGDNEQFF
CDR3nt: TGTGCCAGCTCCACTCCCGGGACGGGGGACAATGAGCAGTTCTTC

j_gene: TRBJ2-2
abundance: NA
v_gene: TRBV6-1
d_gene: NA
CDR3aa: CASSELGGANTGELFF
CDR3nt: TGTGCCAGCAGTGAATTAGGCGGGGCGAACACCGGGGAGCTGTTTTTT

j_gene: TRBJ2-3
abundance: many
v_gene: TRBV5-1
d_gene: TRBD2
CDR3aa: CASSPGTTKSTDTQYF
CDR3nt: TGCGCCAGCAGCCCCGGGACTACCAAAAGCACAGATACGCAGTATTTT

j_gene: TRBJ2-1
abundance: NA
v_gene: TRBV12-5
d_gene: NA
CDR3aa: CASGLGNEQFF
CDR3nt: TGTGCTAGTGGTTTGGGCAATGAGCAGTTCTTC

j_gene: TRBJ2-1
abundance: NA
v_gene: TRBV7-9
d_gene: NA
CDR3aa: CASGASEQFF
CDR3nt: TGTGCCAGCGGGGCATCTGAGCAGTTCTTC

j_gene: TRBJ2-3
abundance: many
v_gene: TRBV4-1
d_gene: NA
CDR3aa: CASSQESRADTQYF
CDR3nt: TGCGCCAGCAGCCAAGAATCCAGGGCGGATACGCAGTATTTT

j_gene: TRBJ2-4
abundance: many
v_gene: TRBV12-3/TRBV12-4
d_gene: TRBD2
CDR3aa: CASSPHPGTSGTNF
CDR3nt: TGTGCCAGCAGTCCCCACCCCGGGACTAGCGGGACGAACTTC

j_gene: TRBJ2-4
abundance: many
v_gene: TRBV2
d_gene: NA
CDR3aa: CASSEIEPIKNIQYF
CDR3nt: TGTGCCAGCAGTGAAATTGAGCCTATCAAAAACATTCAGTACTTC

j_gene: TRBJ2-1
abundance: NA
v_gene: TRBV12-5
d_gene: TRBD2
CDR3aa: CASGLVRVASGTYEQFF
CDR3nt: TGTGCTAGTGGTTTGGTAAGGGTGGCTAGCGGGACGTATGAGCAGTTCTTC

j_gene: TRBJ1-6
abundance: few
v_gene: TRBV6-1
d_gene: NA
CDR3aa: CASSDGGGSYNSPLHF
CDR3nt: TGTGCCAGCAGTGACGGCGGGGGCTCCTATAATTCACCCCTCCACTTT

j_gene: TRBJ2-7
abundance: few
v_gene: TRBV28
d_gene: NA
CDR3aa: CASSFGWVYEQYF
CDR3nt: TGTGCCAGCAGTTTTGGGTGGGTCTACGAGCAGTACTTC